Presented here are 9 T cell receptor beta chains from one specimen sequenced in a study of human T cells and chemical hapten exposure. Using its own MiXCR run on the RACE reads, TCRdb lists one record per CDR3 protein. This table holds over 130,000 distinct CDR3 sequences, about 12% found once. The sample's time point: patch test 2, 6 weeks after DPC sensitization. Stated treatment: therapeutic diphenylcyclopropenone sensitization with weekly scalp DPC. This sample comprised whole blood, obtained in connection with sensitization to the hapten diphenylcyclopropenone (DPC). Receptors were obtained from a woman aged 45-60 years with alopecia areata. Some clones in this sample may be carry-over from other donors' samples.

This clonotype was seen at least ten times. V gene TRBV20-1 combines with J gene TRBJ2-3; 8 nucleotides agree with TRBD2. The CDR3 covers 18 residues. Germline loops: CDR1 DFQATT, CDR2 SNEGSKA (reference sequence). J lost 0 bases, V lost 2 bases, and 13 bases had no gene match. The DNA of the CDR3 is TGCAGTGCTAGACCTTTGGCTAGCGGGTGGGAGAGCACAGATACGCAGTATTTT. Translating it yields CSARPLASGWESTDTQYF.

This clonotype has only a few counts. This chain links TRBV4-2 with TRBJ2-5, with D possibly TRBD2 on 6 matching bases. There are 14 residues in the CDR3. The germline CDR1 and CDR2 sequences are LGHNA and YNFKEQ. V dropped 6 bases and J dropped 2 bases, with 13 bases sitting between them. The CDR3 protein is CASSRGRGQETQYF. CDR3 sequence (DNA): TGTGCCAGCAGTCGTGGGCGGGGTCAAGAGACCCAGTACTTC.

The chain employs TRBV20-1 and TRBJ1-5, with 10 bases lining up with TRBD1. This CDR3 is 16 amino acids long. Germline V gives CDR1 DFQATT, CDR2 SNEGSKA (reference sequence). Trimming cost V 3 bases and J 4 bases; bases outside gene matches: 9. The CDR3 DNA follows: TGCAGTGCTAGGAGACAGGGGGCGACGTGGAATCAGCCCCAGCATTTT. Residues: CSARRQGATWNQPQHF.

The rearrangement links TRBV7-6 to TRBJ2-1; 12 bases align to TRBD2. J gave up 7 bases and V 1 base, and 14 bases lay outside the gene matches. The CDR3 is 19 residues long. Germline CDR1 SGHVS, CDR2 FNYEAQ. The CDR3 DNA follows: TGTGCCAGCAGCTTAGACGTGACTAGCGGGAGAATATGGACGAATGAGCAGTTCTTC. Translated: CASSLDVTSGRIWTNEQFF.

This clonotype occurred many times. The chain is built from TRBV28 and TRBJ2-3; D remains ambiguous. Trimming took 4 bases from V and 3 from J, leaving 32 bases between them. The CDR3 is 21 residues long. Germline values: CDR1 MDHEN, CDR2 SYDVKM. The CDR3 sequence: CASSSIFGQDPLMRGTDTQYF. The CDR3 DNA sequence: TGTGCCAGCAGTTCCATTTTTGGTCAGGATCCCCTAATGCGAGGTACAGATACGCAGTATTTT.

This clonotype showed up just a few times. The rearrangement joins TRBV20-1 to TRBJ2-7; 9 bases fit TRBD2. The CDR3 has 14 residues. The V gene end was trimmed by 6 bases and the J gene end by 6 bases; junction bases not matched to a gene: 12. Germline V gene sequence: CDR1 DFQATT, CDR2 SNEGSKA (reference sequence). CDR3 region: CSADLRGGRGEQYF. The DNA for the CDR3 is TGCAGTGCCGACCTCAGGGGCGGGAGGGGCGAGCAGTACTTC.

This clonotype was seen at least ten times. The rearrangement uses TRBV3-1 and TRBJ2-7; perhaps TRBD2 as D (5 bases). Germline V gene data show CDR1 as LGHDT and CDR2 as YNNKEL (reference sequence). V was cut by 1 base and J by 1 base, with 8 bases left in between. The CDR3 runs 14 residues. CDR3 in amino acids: CASSQGGVSYEQYF. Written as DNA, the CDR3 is TGTGCCAGCAGCCAAGGGGGAGTTTCCTACGAGCAGTACTTC.

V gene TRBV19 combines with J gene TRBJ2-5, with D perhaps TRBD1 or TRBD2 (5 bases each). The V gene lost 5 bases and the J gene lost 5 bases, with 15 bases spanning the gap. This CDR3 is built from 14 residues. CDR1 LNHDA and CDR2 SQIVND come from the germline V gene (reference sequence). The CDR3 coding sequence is TGTGCCAGTAGTGCCGGGACCTCCGGTGAGACCCAGTACTTC. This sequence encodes CASSAGTSGETQYF.

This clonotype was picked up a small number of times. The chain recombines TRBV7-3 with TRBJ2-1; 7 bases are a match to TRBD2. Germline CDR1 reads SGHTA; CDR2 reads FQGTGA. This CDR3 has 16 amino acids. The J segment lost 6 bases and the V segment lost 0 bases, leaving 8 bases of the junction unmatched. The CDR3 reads CASSLTWASGVNEQFF. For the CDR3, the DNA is TGTGCCAGCAGCTTAACCTGGGCTAGCGGAGTCAATGAGCAGTTCTTC.